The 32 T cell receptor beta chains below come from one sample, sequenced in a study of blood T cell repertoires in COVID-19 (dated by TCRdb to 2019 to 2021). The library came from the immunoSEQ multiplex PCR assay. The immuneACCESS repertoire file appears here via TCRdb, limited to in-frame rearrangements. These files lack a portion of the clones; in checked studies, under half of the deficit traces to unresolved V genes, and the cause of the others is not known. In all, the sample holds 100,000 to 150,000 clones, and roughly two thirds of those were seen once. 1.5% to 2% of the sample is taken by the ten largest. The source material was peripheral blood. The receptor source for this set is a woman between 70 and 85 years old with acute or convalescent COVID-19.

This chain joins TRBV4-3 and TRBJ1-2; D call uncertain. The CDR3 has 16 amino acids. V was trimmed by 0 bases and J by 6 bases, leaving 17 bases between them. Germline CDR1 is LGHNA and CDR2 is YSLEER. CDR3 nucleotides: TGCGCCAGCAGCCAAGAGGTGCGGTACGCATCGGATGGCTACACCTTC. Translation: CASSQEVRYASDGYTF.

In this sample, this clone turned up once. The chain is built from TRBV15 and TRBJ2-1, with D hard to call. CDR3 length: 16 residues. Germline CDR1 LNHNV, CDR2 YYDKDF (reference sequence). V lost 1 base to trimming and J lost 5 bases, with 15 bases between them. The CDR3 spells CATSRAINHPNNEQFF. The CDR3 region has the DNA TGTGCCACCAGCAGAGCGATAAACCACCCTAACAATGAGCAGTTCTTC.

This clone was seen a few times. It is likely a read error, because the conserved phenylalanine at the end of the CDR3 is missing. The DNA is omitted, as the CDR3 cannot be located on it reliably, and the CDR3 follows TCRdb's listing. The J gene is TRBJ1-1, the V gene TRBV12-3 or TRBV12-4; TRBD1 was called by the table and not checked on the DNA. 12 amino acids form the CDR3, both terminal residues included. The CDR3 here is CASSLGITGALV.

CDR3 sequence: CASSLPAPGLAGTDTQYF. The CDR3 nucleotides read TGTGCCAGCAGCTTGCCCGCTCCGGGACTAGCGGGCACAGATACGCAGTATTTT. This chain links TRBV5-5 with TRBJ2-3, with TRBD2 identical over 11 bases. This CDR3 is built from 18 residues. V gave up 1 base and J gave up 1 base; unmatched junction bases: 8. Germline V CDR1 and CDR2: SGHKS, YYEKEE (reference sequence).

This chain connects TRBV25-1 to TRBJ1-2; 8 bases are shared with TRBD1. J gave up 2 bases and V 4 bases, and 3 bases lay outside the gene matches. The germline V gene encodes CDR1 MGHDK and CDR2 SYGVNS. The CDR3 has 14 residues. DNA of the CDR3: TGTGCCAGCAGTGCCTGGACAGGGAACTATGGCTACACCTTC. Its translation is CASSAWTGNYGYTF.

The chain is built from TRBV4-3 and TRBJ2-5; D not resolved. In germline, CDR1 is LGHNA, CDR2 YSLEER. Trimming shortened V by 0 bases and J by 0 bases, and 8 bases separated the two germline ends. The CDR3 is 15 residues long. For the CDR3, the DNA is TGCGCCAGCAGCCAAGATCCCGACTACCAAGAGACCCAGTACTTC. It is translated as CASSQDPDYQETQYF.

The DNA for the CDR3 is TGTGCCAGCAGTGAAGACGTGAGCTCCTACGAGCAGTACTTC. This encodes CASSEDVSSYEQYF. The genes are TRBV6-1 and TRBJ2-7; no firm D call. V lost 1 base and J lost 0, with 7 bases in between. The CDR3 sequence is 14 residues long. Germline assignment: CDR1 MNHNS and CDR2 SASEGT.

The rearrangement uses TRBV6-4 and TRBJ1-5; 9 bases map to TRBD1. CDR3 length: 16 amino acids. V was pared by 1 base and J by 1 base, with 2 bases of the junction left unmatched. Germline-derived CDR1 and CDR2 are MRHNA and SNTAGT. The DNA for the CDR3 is TGTGCCAGCAGTGACTGGGACAGGGTAAGCAATCAGCCCCAGCATTTT. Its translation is CASSDWDRVSNQPQHF.

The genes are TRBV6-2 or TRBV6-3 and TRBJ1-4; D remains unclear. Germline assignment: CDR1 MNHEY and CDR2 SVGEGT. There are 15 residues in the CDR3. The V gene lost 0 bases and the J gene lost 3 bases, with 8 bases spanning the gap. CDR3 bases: TGTGCCAGCAGTTACTCGGCGGGATCTAATGAAAAACTGTTTTTT. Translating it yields CASSYSAGSNEKLFF.

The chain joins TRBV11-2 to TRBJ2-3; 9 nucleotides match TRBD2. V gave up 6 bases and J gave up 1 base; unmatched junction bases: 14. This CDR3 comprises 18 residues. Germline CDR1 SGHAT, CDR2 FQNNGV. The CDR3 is CASSFERGALMGTDTQYF. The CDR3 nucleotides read TGTGCCAGCAGTTTTGAGCGGGGGGCCCTTATGGGCACAGATACGCAGTATTTT.

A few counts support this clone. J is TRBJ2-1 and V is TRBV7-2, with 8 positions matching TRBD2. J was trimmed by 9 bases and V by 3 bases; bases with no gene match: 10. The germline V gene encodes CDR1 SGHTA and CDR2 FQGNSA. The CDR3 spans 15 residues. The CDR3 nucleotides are TGTGCCAGCAGCTTGAGTAGCGGGGAGGGCGGTGAGCAGTTCTTC. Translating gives CASSLSSGEGGEQFF.

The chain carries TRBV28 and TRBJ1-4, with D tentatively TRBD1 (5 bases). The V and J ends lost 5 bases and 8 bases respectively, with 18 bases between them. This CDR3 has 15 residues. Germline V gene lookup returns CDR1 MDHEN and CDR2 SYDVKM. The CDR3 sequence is CASSPRNKGFEKLFF. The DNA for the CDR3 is TGTGCCAGCAGTCCACGGAATAAGGGGTTCGAAAAACTGTTTTTT.

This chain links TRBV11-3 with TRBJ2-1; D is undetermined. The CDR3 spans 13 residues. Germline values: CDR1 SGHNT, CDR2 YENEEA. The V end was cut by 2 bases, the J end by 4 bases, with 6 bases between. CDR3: CASSLWRYNEQFF. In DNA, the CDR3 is TGTGCCAGCAGCTTATGGAGATACAATGAGCAGTTCTTC. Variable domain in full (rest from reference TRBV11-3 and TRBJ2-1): EAGVVQSPRYKIIEKKQPVAFWCNPISGHNTLYWYLQNLGQGPELLIRYENEEAVDDSQLPKDRFSAERLKGVDSTLKIQPAELGDSAVYLCASSLWRYNEQFFGPGTRLTVL.

CDR3 coding DNA: TGCGCCAGCAGCCAAGACAGCGGGGGGCCTGGAGATACGCAGTATTTT. Its translation is CASSQDSGGPGDTQYF. The chain employs TRBV4-3 and TRBJ2-3; 9 bases agree with TRBD2. The germline V gene has CDR1 LGHNA and CDR2 YSLEER. Trimming at V came to 0 bases and at J to 5 bases, leaving 6 bases not matched to a gene. The CDR3 contains 16 residues.

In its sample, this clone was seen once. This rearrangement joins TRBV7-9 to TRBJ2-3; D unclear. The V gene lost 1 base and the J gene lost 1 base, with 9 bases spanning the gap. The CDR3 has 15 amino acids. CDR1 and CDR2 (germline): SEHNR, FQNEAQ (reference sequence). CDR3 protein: CASSLGLSGTDTQYF. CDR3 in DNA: TGTGCCAGCAGCTTAGGTCTAAGCGGCACAGATACGCAGTATTTT.

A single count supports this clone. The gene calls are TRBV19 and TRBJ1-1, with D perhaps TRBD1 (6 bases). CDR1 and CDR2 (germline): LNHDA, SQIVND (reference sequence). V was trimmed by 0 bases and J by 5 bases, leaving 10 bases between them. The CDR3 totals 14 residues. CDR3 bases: TGTGCCAGTAGTATAGAACAGGGTAGTACTGAAGCTTTCTTT. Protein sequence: CASSIEQGSTEAFF.

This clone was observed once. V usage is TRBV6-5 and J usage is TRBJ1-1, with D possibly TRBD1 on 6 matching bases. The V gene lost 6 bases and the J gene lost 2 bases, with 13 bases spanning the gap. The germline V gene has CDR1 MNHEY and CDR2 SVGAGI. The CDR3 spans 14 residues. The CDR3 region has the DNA TGTGCCAGCAGGCAACAGGGATCAAACACTGAAGCTTTCTTT. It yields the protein CASRQQGSNTEAFF.

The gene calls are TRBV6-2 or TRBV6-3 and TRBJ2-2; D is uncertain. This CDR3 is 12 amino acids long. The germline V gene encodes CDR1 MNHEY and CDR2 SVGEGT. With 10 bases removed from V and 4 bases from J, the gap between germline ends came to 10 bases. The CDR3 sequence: CAISSLTGELFF. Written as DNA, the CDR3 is TGTGCCATCAGCAGCCTCACCGGGGAGCTGTTTTTT.

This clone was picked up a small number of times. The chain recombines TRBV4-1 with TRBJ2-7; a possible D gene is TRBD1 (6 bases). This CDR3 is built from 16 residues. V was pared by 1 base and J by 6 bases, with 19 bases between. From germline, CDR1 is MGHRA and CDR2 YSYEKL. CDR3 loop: CASSQGFGRTASEQYF. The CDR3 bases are TGCGCCAGCAGCCAAGGCTTTGGAAGGACAGCCTCCGAGCAGTACTTC.

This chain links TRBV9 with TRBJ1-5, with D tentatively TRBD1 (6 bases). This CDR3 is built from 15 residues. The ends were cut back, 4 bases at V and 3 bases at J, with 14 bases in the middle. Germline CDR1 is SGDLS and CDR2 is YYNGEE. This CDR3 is CASSPDTGSNQPQHF. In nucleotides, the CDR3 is TGTGCCAGCAGCCCTGATACAGGGTCCAATCAGCCCCAGCATTTT. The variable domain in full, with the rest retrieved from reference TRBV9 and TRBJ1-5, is DSGVTQTPKHLITATGQRVTLRCSPRSGDLSVYWYQQSLDQGLQFLIQYYNGEERAKGNILERFSAQQFPDLHSELNLSSLELGDSALYFCASSPDTGSNQPQHFGDGTRLSIL.

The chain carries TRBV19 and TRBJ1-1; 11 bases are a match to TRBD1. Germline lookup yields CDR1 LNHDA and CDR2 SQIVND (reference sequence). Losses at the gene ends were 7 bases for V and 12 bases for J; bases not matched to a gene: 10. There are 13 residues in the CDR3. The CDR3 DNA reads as TGTGCCAGTACCGCGAGGGACAGGGGGGTTTCTTTCTTT. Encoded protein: CASTARDRGVSFF.

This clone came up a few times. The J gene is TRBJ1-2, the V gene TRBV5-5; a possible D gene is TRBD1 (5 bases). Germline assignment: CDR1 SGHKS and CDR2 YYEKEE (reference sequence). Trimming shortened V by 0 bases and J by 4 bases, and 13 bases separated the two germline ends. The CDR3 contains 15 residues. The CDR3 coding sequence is TGTGCCAGCAGCTTGGCTCTCGGGGGGTCCTATGGCTACACCTTC. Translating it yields CASSLALGGSYGYTF.

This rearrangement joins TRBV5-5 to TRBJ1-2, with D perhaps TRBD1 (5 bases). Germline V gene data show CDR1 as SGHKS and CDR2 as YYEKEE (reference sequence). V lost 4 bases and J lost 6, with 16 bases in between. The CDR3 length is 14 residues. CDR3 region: CASSLRLGGDGYTF. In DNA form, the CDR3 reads TGTGCCAGCAGCCTCCGTTTGGGGGGGGATGGCTACACCTTC.

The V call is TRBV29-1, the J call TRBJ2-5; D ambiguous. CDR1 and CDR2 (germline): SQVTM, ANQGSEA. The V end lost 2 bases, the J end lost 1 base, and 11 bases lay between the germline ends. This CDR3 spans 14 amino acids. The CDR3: CSVEFSRFQETQYF. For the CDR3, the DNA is TGCAGCGTTGAATTCTCCCGGTTCCAAGAGACCCAGTACTTC.

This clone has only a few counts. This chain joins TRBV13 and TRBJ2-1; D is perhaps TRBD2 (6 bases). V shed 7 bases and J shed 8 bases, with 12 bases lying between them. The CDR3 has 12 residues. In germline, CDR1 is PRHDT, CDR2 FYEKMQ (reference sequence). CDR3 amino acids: CASKSGGDEQFF. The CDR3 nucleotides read TGTGCCAGCAAAAGCGGAGGGGATGAGCAGTTCTTC.

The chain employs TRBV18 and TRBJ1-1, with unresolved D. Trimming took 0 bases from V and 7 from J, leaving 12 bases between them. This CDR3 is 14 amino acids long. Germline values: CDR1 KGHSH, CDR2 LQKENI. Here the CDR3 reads CASSPPEGLSEAFF. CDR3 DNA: TGTGCCAGCTCACCACCGGAGGGTCTCAGTGAAGCTTTCTTT.

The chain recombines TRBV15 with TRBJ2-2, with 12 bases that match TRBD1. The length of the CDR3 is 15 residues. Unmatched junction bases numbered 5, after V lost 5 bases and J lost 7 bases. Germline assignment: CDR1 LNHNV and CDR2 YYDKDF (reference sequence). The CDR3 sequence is CATSWGQGAGGELFF. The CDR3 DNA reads TGTGCCACCAGCTGGGGACAGGGGGCGGGCGGGGAGCTGTTTTTT.

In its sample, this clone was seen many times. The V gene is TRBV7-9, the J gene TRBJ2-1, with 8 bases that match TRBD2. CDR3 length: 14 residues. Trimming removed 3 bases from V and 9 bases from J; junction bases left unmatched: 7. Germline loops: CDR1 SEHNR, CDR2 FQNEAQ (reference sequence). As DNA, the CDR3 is TGTGCCAGCAGCTTTGAGGCGGGAGGAGGTGAGCAGTTCTTC. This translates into CASSFEAGGGEQFF.

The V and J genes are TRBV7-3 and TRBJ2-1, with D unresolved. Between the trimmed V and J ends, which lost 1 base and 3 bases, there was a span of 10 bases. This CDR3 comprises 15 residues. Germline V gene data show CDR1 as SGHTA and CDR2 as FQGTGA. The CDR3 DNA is TGTGCCAGCAGCTTAAACTACCAGCTCTACAATGAGCAGTTCTTC. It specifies CASSLNYQLYNEQFF.

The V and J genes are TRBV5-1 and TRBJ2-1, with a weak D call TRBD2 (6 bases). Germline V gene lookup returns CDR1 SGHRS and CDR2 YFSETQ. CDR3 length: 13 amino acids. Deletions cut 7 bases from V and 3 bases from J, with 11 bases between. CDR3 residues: CASGISGYNEQFF. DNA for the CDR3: TGCGCCAGCGGCATTAGCGGCTACAATGAGCAGTTCTTC. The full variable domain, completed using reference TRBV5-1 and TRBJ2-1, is KAGVTQTPRYLIKTRGQQVTLSCSPISGHRSVSWYQQTPGQGLQFLFEYFSETQRNKGNFPGRFSGRQFSNSRSEMNVSTLELGDSALYLCASGISGYNEQFFGPGTRLTVL.

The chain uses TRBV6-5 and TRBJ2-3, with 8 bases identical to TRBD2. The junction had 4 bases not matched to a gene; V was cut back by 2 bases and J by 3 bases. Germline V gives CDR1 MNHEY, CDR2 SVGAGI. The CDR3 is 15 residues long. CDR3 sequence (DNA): TGTGCCAGCAGTTACCCGAAGCGGGGGACAGATACGCAGTATTTT. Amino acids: CASSYPKRGTDTQYF.

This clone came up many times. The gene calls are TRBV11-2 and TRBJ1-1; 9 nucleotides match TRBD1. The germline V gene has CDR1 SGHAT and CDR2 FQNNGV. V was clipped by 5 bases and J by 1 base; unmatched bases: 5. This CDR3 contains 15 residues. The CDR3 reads CASSAMTGGNTEAFF. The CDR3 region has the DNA TGTGCCAGCAGCGCAATGACAGGGGGGAACACTGAAGCTTTCTTT. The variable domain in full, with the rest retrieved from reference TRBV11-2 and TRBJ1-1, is EAGVAQSPRYKIIEKRQSVAFWCNPISGHATLYWYQQILGQGPKLLIQFQNNGVVDDSQLPKDRFSAERLKGVDSTLKIQPAKLEDSAVYLCASSAMTGGNTEAFFGQGTRLTVV.